The sequence of this T cell receptor beta chain was determined in a study of cytomegalovirus exposure and HLA in healthy donors. Regarding the study as a whole: Clonal expansion, a later analysis showed, was greater in HLA-associated TCR beta chains than in equally common others. An analysis done earlier found most TCR beta V segments productive about 90% or about 30% of the time.

Between the trimmed V and J ends, which lost 0 bases and 8 bases, there was a span of 14 bases. The germline gives CDR1 MNHEY, CDR2 SMNVEV (reference sequence). The CDR3 totals 15 residues. As to this clone: Its antigen remains unidentified.

PCR involved 60 Vbeta and 13 Jbeta primers. Here immunoSEQ multiplex PCR was the method, and the copy in TCRdb shows in-frame clones only, minus some. The sample contains approximately 110,000 clones, about 13% of which appear only once. The chain joins TRBV27 to TRBJ1-5; TRBD1 is a possible D gene (6 bases). The sequence was collected from a man aged 35-49 years in good health and CMV-seropositive. Material: PBMCs. The CDR3 region is CASSLSWTDFKPQHF. CDR3 sequence (DNA): TGTGCCAGCAGTTTATCCTGGACAGACTTCAAGCCCCAGCATTTT.